The present TCR beta chain was sequenced within a study of shared clonotypes between healthy human individuals (TCRdb year 2020). A note on the overall study: The cohort included a few men and a couple of women between 18 and 49 years of age. For each donor, three plates each were used for CD4 naive and CD4 memory, two plates were used for CD8 naive, and one plate was used for CD8 memory. To estimate repertoire size and how much clonotypes are shared between individuals, the study performed deep sequencing of blood TCR repertoires from roughly five healthy adults. Different laboratories and diverse techniques were used to prepare libraries and sequence TCR repertoires, to increase sequencing depth and limit assay-specific biases. Leukapheresis yielded between about 0.85 and 9 billion PBMCs per donor. General study outcomes and caveats: Because the study included a small number of donors, the genetic and exposure-history diversity represented was limited. Even with the large sequencing depth, rarefaction of the sorted-subset datasets indicated that sequencing was incomplete. Compared with non-shared clonotypes, clonotypes shared by all four sorted-subset donors had higher generation probabilities. Based on pairwise subsampling, the degree of clonotype sharing among donors was expected to be affected by sequencing depth. Sampling was restricted to blood, and TCR repertoires in tissue are likely to differ from TCR repertoires in blood. Estimated clonotype richness was generally larger for naive than for memory subsets. Roughly 5% of naive CD4, roughly 3.5% of naive CD8, approximately 2% of memory CD4, and 0.35% to 0.4% of memory CD8 clonotypes were shared across four donors.

TCR CDR3 regions were amplified from genomic DNA by multiplex PCR using the deep immunoSEQ assay. Genomic DNA extracted from each cell subset was distributed evenly over all wells of several immunoSEQ 96-well plates, and each plate served as one replicate. For sorted subsets, around 200 ng genomic DNA, equal to tens of thousands of T cell genomes, was loaded into each replicate PCR. The purified libraries were quantified using a Qubit 3.0 fluorometer, sized with a Bioanalyzer 2100, and then quantified again using the KAPA Library Quantification kit. A separate single-read 150-cycle Illumina NextSeq 550 flow cell was used to sequence each immunoSEQ 96-well plate. The paper's processing steps were these. Because the immunoSEQ output held only junctional sequences and lacked quality scores, the filtering could not match the filtering applied to full-length reads. To assign V/J genes and CDR3, sequences were annotated against IMGT germline references using PyIR, a Python wrapper for IgBLAST v1.9. Any read was removed if the V/J assignment was weak (E-value above 1e-6), the CDR3 was missing, or the read contained stop codons, out-of-frame junctions, or ambiguous translated residues. A V3J clonotype was defined by an identical inferred V gene, J gene, and CDR3 amino acid sequence. To compute the percentage overlap between repertoires, the number of shared unique clonotypes was divided by the size of the smaller repertoire. Three approaches were used to assess repertoire richness: RTK rarefaction, the Chao1 estimator, and Recon v2.1 estimates of unobserved clonotypes. For all TCRbeta clonotypes obtained by the gDNA method from a handful of donors, generation probabilities were computed with OLGA. Here the immuneACCESS table is served through TCRdb, limited to in-frame sequences with V and J called. Missing clones are a known gap in these copies; in checked studies unresolved V genes cover under half, and the rest lacks a known reason. The V and J calls and clone size are taken from that table; D and trimming were inferred from the DNA. Within this sample are around 610,000 clones, with 96% of them counted one time only. About 0.12% of the sample lies in the top ten.

As regards this clone: Its antigen is unknown. Within one base of it there is no much larger clone, and no base qualities were kept.

For the CD8 naive samples, CD45RO-negative cells were positively selected for CCR7, yielding a CD45RA+CCR7+ population from which TemRA cells were excluded. The donors were healthy, HIV-negative adults with no recently reported acute infections or vaccinations. Every donor was a Caucasian adult residing in Nashville, Tennessee, USA. After blood collection by leukapheresis, PBMCs were isolated using Ficoll-Histopaque density gradient centrifugation and then cryopreserved in the vapor phase of liquid nitrogen. Analytical flow cytometry was used to check the purity and quantity of every magnetically sorted T cell population. Genomic DNA was isolated from every sorted fraction and measured by UV absorbance on a Nanodrop 2000c. Taken from cysteine to phenylalanine, the CDR3 has 16 residues. Just CDR3 DNA is preserved here, 48 bases in frame from base 1. Taken from the germline V gene, the CDR1 and CDR2 loops are SGHVS and FQNEAQ. V loses 5 bases, J loses 9 bases, and the germline ends lie 20 bases apart.

The TCR comes from a woman between 25 and 40 years old in good health. Sequenced sample: naive CD8+ T cells sorted from blood. The cell subset or site label here, explained by the study, means: CD45RA+CCR7+. The V gene is TRBV7-8 and the J gene is TRBJ1-6; a tentative D call is TRBD1 (5 bases match). The DNA reads TGTGCCAGCAGCCCGAGACAGCCTCTGGGGGTTTCACCCCTCCACTTT. Its product reads: CASSPRQPLGVSPLHF.